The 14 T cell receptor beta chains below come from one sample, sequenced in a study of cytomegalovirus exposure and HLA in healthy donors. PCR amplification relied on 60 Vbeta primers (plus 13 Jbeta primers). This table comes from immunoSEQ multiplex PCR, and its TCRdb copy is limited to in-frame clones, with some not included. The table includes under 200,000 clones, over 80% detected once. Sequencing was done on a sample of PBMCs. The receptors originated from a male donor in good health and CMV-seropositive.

For the CDR3, the DNA is TGTGCCAGCAGCTTACCGGGGGAATACAATGAAAAACTGTTTTTT. Protein sequence: CASSLPGEYNEKLFF. The chain couples TRBV7-9 to TRBJ1-4; weak D call: TRBD1 (5 bases). Germline-derived CDR1 and CDR2 are SEHNR and FQNEAQ (reference sequence). Trimming stripped 2 bases from V and 5 bases from J, with 12 bases between. The CDR3 is made up of 15 amino acids.

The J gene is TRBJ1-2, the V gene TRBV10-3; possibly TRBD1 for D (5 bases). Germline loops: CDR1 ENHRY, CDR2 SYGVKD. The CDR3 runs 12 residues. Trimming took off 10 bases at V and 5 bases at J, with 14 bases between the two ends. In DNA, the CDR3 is TGTGCCACCCTCGCAGGGCGGTATGGCTACACCTTC. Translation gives CATLAGRYGYTF.

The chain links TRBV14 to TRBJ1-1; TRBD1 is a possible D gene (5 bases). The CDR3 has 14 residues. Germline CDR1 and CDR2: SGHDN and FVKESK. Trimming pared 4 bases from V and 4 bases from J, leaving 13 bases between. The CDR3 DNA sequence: TGTGCCAGCAGCCTTATGTCAGGGCCCACTGAAGCTTTCTTT. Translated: CASSLMSGPTEAFF. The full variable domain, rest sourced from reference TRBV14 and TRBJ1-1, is EAGVTQFPSHSVIEKGQTVTLRCDPISGHDNLYWYRRVMGKEIKFLLHFVKESKQDESGMPNNRFLAERTGGTYSTLKVQPAELEDSGVYFCASSLMSGPTEAFFGQGTRLTVV.

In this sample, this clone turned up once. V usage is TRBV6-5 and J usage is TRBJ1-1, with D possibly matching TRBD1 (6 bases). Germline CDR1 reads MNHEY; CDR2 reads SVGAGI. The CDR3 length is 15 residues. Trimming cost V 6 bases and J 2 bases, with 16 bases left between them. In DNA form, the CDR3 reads TGTGCCAGCAGACTGACCGGGACACCTAACACTGAAGCTTTCTTT. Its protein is CASRLTGTPNTEAFF.

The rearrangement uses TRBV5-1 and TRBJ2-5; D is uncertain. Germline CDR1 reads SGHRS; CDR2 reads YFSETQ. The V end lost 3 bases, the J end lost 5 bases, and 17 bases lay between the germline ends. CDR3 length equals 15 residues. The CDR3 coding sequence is TGCGCCAGCAGCTGGAGCACCTCCCCGCAGGAGACCCAGTACTTC. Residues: CASSWSTSPQETQYF.

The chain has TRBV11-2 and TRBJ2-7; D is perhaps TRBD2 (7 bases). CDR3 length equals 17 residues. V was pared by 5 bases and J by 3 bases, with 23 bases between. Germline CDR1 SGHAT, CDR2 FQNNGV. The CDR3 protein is CASSMGRLTGGGYEQYF. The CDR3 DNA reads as TGTGCCAGCAGCATGGGTCGTTTAACGGGGGGCGGCTACGAGCAGTACTTC.

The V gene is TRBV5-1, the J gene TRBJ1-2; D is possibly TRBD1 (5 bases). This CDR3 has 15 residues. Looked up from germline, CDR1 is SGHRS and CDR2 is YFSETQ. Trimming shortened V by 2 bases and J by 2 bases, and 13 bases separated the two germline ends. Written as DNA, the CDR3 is TGCGCCAGCAGCTTCGCAGTTCAGGGAAACTATGGCTACACCTTC. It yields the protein CASSFAVQGNYGYTF.

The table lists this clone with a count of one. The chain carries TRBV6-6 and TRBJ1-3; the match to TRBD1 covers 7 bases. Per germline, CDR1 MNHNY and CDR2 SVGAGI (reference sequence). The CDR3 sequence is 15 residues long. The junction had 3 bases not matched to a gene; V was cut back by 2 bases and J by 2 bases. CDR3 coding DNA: TGTGCCAGCAGTTACACTGACAGGGCTGGAAACACCATATATTTT. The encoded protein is CASSYTDRAGNTIYF.

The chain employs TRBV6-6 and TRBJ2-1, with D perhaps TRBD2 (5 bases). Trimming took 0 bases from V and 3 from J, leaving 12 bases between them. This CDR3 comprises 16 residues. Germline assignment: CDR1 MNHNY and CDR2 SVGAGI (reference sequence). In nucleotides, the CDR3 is TGTGCCAGCAGTTACTCGCCACGGGGAAACTACAATGAGCAGTTCTTC. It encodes CASSYSPRGNYNEQFF.

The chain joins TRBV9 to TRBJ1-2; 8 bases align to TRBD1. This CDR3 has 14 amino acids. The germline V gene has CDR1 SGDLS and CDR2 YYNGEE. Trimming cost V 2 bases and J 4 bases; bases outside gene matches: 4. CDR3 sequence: CASSVTDRVYGYTF. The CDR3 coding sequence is TGTGCCAGCAGCGTTACGGACAGGGTCTATGGCTACACCTTC.

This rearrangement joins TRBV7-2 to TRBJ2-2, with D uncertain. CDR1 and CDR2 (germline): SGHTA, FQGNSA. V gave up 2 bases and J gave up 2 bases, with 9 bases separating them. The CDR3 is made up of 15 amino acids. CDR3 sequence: CASSLLGINTGELFF. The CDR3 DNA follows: TGTGCCAGCAGCTTACTCGGTATAAACACCGGGGAGCTGTTTTTT.

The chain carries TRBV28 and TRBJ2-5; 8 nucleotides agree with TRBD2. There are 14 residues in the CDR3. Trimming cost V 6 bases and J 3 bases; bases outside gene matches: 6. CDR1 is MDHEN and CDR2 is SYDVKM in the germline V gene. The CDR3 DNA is TGTGCCAGCAGCCTTAGCGGGATCAAAGAGACCCAGTACTTC. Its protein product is CASSLSGIKETQYF.

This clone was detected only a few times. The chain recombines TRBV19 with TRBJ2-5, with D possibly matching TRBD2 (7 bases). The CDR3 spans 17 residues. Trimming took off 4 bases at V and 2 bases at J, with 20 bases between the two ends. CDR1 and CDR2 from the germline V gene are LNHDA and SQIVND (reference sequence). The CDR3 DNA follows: TGTGCCAGTAGTACCTCCCCGGGGGGCGTAGGACAAGAGACCCAGTACTTC. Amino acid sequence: CASSTSPGGVGQETQYF.

CDR3 DNA sequence: TGTGCCAGCAGAGCCGACAGGGGGCCCGCAGGTTCACCCCTCCACTTT. Encoded protein: CASRADRGPAGSPLHF. The gene calls are TRBV7-9 and TRBJ1-6, with 10 bases lining up with TRBD1. Germline V gives CDR1 SEHNR, CDR2 FQNEAQ (reference sequence). Germline trimming cut 6 bases from V and 9 bases from J; bases unmatched to any gene: 11. The CDR3 length is 16 residues.